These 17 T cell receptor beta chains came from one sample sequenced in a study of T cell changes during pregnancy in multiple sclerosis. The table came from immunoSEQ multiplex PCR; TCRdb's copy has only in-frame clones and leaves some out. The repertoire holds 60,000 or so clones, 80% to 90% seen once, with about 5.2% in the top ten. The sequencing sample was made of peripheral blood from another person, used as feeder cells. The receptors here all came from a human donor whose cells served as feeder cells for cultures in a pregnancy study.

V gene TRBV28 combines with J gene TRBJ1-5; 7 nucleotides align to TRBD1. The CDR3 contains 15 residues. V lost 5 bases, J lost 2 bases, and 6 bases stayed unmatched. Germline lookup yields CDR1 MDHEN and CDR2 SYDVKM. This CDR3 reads CASSREGQGNQPQHF. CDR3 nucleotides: TGTGCCAGCAGTAGGGAAGGACAGGGCAATCAGCCCCAGCATTTT.

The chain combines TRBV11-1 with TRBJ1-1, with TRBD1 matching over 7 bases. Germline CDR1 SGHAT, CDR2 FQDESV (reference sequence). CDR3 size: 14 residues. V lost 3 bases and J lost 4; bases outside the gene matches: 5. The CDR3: CASSFRRGSTEAFF. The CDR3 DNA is TGTGCCAGCAGCTTCCGCAGGGGGTCCACTGAAGCTTTCTTT. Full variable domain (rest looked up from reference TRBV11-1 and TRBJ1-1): EAEVAQSPRYKITEKSQAVAFWCDPISGHATLYWYRQILGQGPELLVQFQDESVVDDSQLPKDRFSAERLKGVDSTLKIQPAELGDSAMYLCASSFRRGSTEAFFGQGTRLTVV.

The CDR3 spells CASNQEGGSNQPQHF. As DNA, the CDR3 is TGTGCCAGCAATCAGGAGGGGGGGAGCAATCAGCCCCAGCATTTT. The rearrangement uses TRBV2 and TRBJ1-5; a weak D match, TRBD1 (6 bases). This CDR3 has 15 residues. Germline V lookup: CDR1 SNHLY, CDR2 FYNNEI. Trimming shortened V by 7 bases and J by 1 base, and 14 bases separated the two germline ends. The full variable domain, rest sourced from reference TRBV2 and TRBJ1-5, is EPEVTQTPSHQVTQMGQEVILRCVPISNHLYFYWYRQILGQKVEFLVSFYNNEISEKSEIFDDQFSVERPDGSNFTLKIRSTKLEDSAMYFCASNQEGGSNQPQHFGDGTRLSIL.

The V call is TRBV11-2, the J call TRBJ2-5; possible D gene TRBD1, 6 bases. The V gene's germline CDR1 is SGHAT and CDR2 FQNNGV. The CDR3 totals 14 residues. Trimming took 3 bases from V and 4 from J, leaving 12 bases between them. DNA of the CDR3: TGTGCCAGCAGCTTCGCGCAGGGGAGAGAGACCCAGTACTTC. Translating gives CASSFAQGRETQYF.

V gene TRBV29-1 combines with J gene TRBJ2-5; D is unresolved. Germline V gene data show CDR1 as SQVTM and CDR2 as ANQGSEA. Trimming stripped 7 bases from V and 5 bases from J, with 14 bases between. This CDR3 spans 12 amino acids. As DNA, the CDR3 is TGCAGCGGGACCCCTGGACCGGAGACCCAGTACTTC. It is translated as CSGTPGPETQYF.

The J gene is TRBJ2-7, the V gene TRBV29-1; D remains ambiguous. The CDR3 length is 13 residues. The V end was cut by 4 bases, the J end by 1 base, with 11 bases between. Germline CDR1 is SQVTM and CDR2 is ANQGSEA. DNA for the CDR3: TGCAGCGTTGGGCCTGACCTTTCCTACGAGCAGTACTTC. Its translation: CSVGPDLSYEQYF.

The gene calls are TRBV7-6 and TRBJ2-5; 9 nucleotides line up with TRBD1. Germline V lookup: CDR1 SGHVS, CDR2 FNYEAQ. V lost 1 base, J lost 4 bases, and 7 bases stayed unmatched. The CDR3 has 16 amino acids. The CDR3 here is CASSLGGHRGPETQYF. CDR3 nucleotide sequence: TGTGCCAGCAGCTTAGGGGGCCACAGGGGGCCAGAGACCCAGTACTTC.

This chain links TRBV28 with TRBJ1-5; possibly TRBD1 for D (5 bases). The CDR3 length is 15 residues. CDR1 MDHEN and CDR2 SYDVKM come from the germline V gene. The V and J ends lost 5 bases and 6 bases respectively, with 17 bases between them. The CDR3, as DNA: TGTGCCAGCAGTCGGGACGGGGTCGGAGCTCAGCCCCAGCATTTT. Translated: CASSRDGVGAQPQHF.

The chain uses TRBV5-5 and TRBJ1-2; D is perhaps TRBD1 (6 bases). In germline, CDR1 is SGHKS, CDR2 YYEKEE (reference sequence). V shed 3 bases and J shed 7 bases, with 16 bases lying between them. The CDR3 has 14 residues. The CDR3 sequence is CASSWDISAAGYTF. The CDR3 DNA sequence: TGTGCCAGCAGCTGGGACATCTCAGCGGCTGGCTACACCTTC.

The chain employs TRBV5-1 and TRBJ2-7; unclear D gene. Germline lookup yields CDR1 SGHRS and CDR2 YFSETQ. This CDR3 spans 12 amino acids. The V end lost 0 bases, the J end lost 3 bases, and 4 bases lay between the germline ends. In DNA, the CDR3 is TGCGCCAGCAGCTTGGGTGACTACGAGCAGTACTTC. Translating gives CASSLGDYEQYF.

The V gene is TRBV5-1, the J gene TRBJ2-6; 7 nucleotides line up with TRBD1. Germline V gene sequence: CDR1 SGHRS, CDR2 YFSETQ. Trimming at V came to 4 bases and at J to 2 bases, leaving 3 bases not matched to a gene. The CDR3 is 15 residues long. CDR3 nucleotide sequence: TGCGCCAGCAGCCCCCAGGGGGCTGGGGCCAACGTCCTGACTTTC. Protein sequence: CASSPQGAGANVLTF.

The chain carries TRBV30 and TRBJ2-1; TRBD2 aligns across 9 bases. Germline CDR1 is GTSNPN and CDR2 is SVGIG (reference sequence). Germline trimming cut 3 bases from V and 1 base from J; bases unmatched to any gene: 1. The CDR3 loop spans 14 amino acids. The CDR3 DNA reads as TGTGCCTGGAGGGGACTAGCTTCCTACAATGAGCAGTTCTTC. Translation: CAWRGLASYNEQFF. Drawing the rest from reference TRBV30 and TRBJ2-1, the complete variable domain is SQTIHQWPATLVQPVGSPLSLECTVEGTSNPNLYWYRQAAGRGLQLLFYSVGIGQISSEVPQNLSASRPQDRQFILSSKKLLLSDSGFYLCAWRGLASYNEQFFGPGTRLTVL.

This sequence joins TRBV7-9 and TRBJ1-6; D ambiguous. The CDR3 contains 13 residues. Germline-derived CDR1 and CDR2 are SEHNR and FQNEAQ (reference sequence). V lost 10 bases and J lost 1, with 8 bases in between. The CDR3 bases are TGTGCCATCGGAGAATCCTATAATTCACCCCTCCACTTT. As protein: CAIGESYNSPLHF. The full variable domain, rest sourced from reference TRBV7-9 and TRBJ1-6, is DTGVSQNPRHKITKRGQNVTFRCDPISEHNRLYWYRQTLGQGPEFLTYFQNEAQLEKSRLLSDRFSAERPKGSFSTLEIQRTEQGDSAMYLCAIGESYNSPLHFGNGTRLTVT.

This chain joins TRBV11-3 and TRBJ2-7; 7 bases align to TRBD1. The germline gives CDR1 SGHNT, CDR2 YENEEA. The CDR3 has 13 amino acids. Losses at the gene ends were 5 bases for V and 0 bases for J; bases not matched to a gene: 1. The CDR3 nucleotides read TGTGCCAGCAGCCGACAGGGCTCCTACGAGCAGTACTTC. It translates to CASSRQGSYEQYF.

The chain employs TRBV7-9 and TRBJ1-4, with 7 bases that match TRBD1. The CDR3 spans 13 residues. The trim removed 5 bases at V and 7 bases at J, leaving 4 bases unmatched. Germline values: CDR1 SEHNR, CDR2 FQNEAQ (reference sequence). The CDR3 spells CASSPRDSEKLFF. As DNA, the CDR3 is TGTGCCAGCAGCCCCCGGGACAGTGAAAAACTGTTTTTT.

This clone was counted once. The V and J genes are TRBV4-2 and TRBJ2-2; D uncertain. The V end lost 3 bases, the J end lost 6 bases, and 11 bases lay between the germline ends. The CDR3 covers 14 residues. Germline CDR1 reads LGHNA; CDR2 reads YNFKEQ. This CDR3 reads CASSQSWDPGELFF. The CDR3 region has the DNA TGTGCCAGCAGCCAGTCGTGGGATCCCGGGGAGCTGTTTTTT.

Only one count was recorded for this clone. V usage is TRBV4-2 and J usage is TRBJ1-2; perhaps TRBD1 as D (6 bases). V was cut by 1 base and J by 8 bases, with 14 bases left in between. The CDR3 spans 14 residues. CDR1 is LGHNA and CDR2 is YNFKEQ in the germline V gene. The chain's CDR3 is CASSQVSGGRGYTF. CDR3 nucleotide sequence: TGTGCCAGCAGCCAAGTGTCTGGGGGGCGAGGCTACACCTTC.